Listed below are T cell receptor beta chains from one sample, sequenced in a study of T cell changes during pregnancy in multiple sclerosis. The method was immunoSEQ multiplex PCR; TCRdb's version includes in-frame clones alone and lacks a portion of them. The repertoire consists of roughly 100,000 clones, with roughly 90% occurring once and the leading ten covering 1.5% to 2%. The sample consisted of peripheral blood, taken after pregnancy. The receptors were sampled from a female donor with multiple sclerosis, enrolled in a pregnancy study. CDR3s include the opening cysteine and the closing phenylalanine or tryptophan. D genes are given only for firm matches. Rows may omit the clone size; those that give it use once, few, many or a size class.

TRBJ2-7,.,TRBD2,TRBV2,TGTGCCATACTAGCGGCGGTACCTTACGAGCAGTACTTC,CAILAAVPYEQYF
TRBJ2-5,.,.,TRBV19,TGTGCCAGTAGTCGCAGGGGGACCCAGTACTTC,CASSRRGTQYF
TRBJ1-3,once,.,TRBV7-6,TGTGCCAGCAGCTTAGATCCCGACAGCTCTGGAAACACCATATATTTT,CASSLDPDSSGNTIYF
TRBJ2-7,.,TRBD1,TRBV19,TGTGCCAGTAGACCCAGGGACAGGTCCTACGAGCAGTACTTC,CASRPRDRSYEQYF
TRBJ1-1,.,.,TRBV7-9,TGTGCCAGCAGCTCGGAACCGAGGGCTTTCTTT,CASSSEPRAFF
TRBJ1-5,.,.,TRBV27,TGTGCCAGCAGTTTATATCAGGGCAGCAATCAGCCCCAGCATTTT,CASSLYQGSNQPQHF
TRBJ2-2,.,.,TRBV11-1,TGTGCCAGCAGCTTAGTACTTCTGGGGGAGCTGTTTTTT,CASSLVLLGELFF
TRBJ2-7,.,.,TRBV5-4,TGTGCCAGCTCCCGGGACACGGGAGGCGGTCACTCCTACGAGCAGTACTTC,CASSRDTGGGHSYEQYF
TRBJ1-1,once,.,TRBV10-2,TGCGCCAGCAGACAGGGCTTTTCCACTGAAGCTTTCTTT,CASRQGFSTEAFF
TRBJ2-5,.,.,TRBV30,TGTGCCCTAGGGATCGGTCCCGGGGCCCAGTACTTC,CALGIGPGAQYF
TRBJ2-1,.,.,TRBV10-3,TGTGCCATCAGTGTAAGGGGTCTTGAGCAGTTCTTC,CAISVRGLEQFF
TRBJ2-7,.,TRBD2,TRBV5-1,TGCGCCAGCAGCTCGGGACTAGCTATAAACCTCGAGCAGTACTTC,CASSSGLAINLEQYF
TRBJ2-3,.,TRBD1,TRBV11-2,TGTGCCAGCAGCTTAGCAGGGACAGGGACAGATACGCAGTATTTT,CASSLAGTGTDTQYF
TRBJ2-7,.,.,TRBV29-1,TGCAGCGTCGGGGGAGGTGTCTACGAGCAGTACTTC,CSVGGGVYEQYF
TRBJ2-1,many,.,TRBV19,TGTGCCAGTAGTATAGGTTGGGGCAGGGACTACAATGAGCAGTTCTTC,CASSIGWGRDYNEQFF
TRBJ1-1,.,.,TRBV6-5,TGTGCCAGCAGTTACGGGGGGGTGAACACTGAAGCTTTCTTT,CASSYGGVNTEAFF
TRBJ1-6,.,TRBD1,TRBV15,TGTGCCACCAGCAGAACCGGACAGGGCGCCTATTCACCCCTCCACTTT,CATSRTGQGAYSPLHF
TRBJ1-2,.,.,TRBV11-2,TGTGCCAGCAGCACAGACAGGCCCGTGGGCTACACCTTC,CASSTDRPVGYTF
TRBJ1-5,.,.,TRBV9,TGTGCCAGCAGCGTAGGGGAGGATATTAGCAATCAGCCCCAGCATTTT,CASSVGEDISNQPQHF
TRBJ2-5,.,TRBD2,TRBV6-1,TGTGCCAGTACGACTAGCGGGAGAGAAGAGACCCAGTACTTC,CASTTSGREETQYF
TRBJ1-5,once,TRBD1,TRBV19,TGTGCCACCCGACAGGGGGACAGGCCCCAGCATTTT,CATRQGDRPQHF
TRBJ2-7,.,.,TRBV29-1,TGCAGCGGCGGGACGGCAACCTACGAGCAGTACTTC,CSGGTATYEQYF
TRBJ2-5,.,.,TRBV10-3,TGTGCCATCAGTGACGACAGAAGAGAGACCCAGTACTTC,CAISDDRRETQYF
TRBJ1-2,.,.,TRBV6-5,TGTGCCAGCAGTCGGCAAGGGGTCTCCCTCTATGGCTACACCTTC,CASSRQGVSLYGYTF
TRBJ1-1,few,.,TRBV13,TGTGCCAGCAGCCCTCGGGGTAACACTGAAGCTTTCTTT,CASSPRGNTEAFF
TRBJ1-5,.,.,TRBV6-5,TGTGCCAGCAGTGCTGACAGGAGCCAGCCCCAGCATTTT,CASSADRSQPQHF
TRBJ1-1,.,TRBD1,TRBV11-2,TGTGCCAGCAGCTCCTTCGACAGGGCAGCCAACACTGAAGCTTTCTTT,CASSSFDRAANTEAFF
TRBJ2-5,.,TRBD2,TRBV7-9,TGTGCCAGCAGCTTAGTGGGGGGGACTTACCAAGAGACCCAGTACTTC,CASSLVGGTYQETQYF
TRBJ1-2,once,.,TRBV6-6,TGTGCCAGCAGTCCCCCAGAAGCTAACTATGGCTACACCTTC,CASSPPEANYGYTF
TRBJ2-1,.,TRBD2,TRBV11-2,TGTGCCAGCAGCTCGGGACTAGCGCTCAATGAGCAGTTCTTC,CASSSGLALNEQFF
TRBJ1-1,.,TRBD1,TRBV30,TGTGCCTGGAGATGGCACAGGGGGCTGATCGGAGGTGAAGCTTTCTTT,CAWRWHRGLIGGEAFF
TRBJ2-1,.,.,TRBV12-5,TGTGCTAGGACACCAAGCTCCTACAATGAGCAGTTCTTC,CARTPSSYNEQFF
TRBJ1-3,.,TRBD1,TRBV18,TGTGCCAGCTCACGGGACAGGGGGTCTGGAAACACCATATATTTT,CASSRDRGSGNTIYF
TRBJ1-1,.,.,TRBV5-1,TGCGCCAGCAGCTTGAGGGTTTCCGGGGGGGTGAACACTGAAGCTTTCTTT,CASSLRVSGGVNTEAFF
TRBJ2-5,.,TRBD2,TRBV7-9,TGTGCCAGCAGCTCCGGACTAGGTAAAGAGACCCAGTACTTC,CASSSGLGKETQYF
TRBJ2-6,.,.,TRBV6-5,TGTGCCAGCAGTTATGACGGGTCTGGGGCCAACGTCCTGACTTTC,CASSYDGSGANVLTF
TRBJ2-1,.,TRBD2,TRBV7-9,TGTGCCAGCAGGATAACTAGCGGGAGTACAAATGAGCAGTTCTTC,CASRITSGSTNEQFF
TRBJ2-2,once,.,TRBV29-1,TGCAGCGTTGACAGGGCGAACACCGGGGAGCTGTTTTTT,CSVDRANTGELFF
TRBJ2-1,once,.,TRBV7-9,TGTGCCAGCAGCTTAGGACAAGGCGAGTCCAATGAGCAGTTCTTC,CASSLGQGESNEQFF
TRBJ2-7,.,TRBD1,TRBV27,TGTGCCAGCAGTTCCCTGGGACAGTTGACCTACGAGCAGTACTTC,CASSSLGQLTYEQYF
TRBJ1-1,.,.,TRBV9,TGTGCCAGCAGCGTAGGTGGCAGGCTGAACACTGAAGCTTTCTTT,CASSVGGRLNTEAFF